This TCR beta chain comes out of a study of T cell responses to AZD1222 COVID-19 vaccine. Trimming removed 1 base at V and 1 base at J, with 8 bases between. CDR3 length: 15 amino acids. The germline gives CDR1 KGHSH, CDR2 LQKENI. TCRdb's table, derived via immunoSEQ multiplex PCR, lists solely in-frame clones and lacks some. The sample shows under 200,000 clones, approximately 87% of them seen only once. The sequence derives from an adult in good health. The input for sequencing was peripheral blood, taken on day 0 of MenACWY control vaccination. The chain combines TRBV18 with TRBJ1-5; no firm D call. The CDR3 coding sequence is TGTGCCAGCTCACCACGGGGAAACAGCAATCAGCCCCAGCATTTT. Residues: CASSPRGNSNQPQHF.